The next 7 T cell receptor beta chains were all read from a single sample in a study of CD8+ T cells in alopecia areata. The sequencing template was cDNA reverse transcribed from extracted RNA. Using immunoSEQ multiplex PCR, the repertoire was profiled, and TCRdb retains in-frame clones only, with some absent. The sample lists roughly 200,000 clones; about 61% were seen once. The sample taken for sequencing was CD8+ T cells sorted from blood. The receptors originated from a human donor in good health.

The count of this clone is one. The rearrangement links TRBV9 to TRBJ1-4; tentatively, D is TRBD1 (5 bases). The CDR3 length is 15 residues. Looked up from germline, CDR1 is SGDLS and CDR2 is YYNGEE. The V and J ends lost 3 bases and 0 bases respectively, with 9 bases between them. The CDR3 loop is CASSARGATNEKLFF. DNA for the CDR3: TGTGCCAGCAGCGCCCGAGGGGCAACTAATGAAAAACTGTTTTTT.

This chain uses TRBV30 with TRBJ1-5; the D is unclear. The germline V gene encodes CDR1 GTSNPN and CDR2 SVGIG (reference sequence). CDR3 length: 15 residues. Trimming shortened V by 1 base and J by 1 base, and 11 bases separated the two germline ends. The DNA for the CDR3 is TGTGCCTGGAGTGAAAGCGGTGGGAGCAATCAGCCCCAGCATTTT. This sequence encodes CAWSESGGSNQPQHF. Looking up the rest from reference TRBV30 and TRBJ1-5 gives the full variable domain: SQTIHQWPATLVQPVGSPLSLECTVEGTSNPNLYWYRQAAGRGLQLLFYSVGIGQISSEVPQNLSASRPQDRQFILSSKKLLLSDSGFYLCAWSESGGSNQPQHFGDGTRLSIL.

The chain employs TRBV5-1 and TRBJ2-5; the D is unclear. CDR3 length: 14 residues. V was clipped by 1 base and J by 1 base, with 8 bases between them. Germline CDR1 SGHRS, CDR2 YFSETQ. CDR3 amino acids: CASSLSTSQETQYF. For the CDR3, the DNA is TGCGCCAGCAGCTTGAGTACCTCCCAAGAGACCCAGTACTTC. Together with reference TRBV5-1 and TRBJ2-5, the CDR3 gives the full variable domain: KAGVTQTPRYLIKTRGQQVTLSCSPISGHRSVSWYQQTPGQGLQFLFEYFSETQRNKGNFPGRFSGRQFSNSRSEMNVSTLELGDSALYLCASSLSTSQETQYFGPGTRLLVL.

The chain recombines TRBV7-9 with TRBJ2-7, with unresolved D. V dropped 4 bases and J dropped 0 bases, with 10 bases sitting between them. CDR1 and CDR2 from the germline V gene are SEHNR and FQNEAQ (reference sequence). This CDR3 spans 14 amino acids. CDR3 sequence reads: CASSSFVASYEQYF. CDR3 nucleotides: TGTGCCAGCAGCTCGTTTGTCGCCTCCTACGAGCAGTACTTC.

This rearrangement joins TRBV5-4 to TRBJ1-1; no reliable D call. Trimming cost V 0 bases and J 0 bases, with 6 bases left between them. This CDR3 contains 14 residues. Per the germline V gene, CDR1 is SGHNT and CDR2 is YYREEE (reference sequence). The CDR3 loop reads CASSLGTVNTEAFF. The CDR3, as DNA: TGTGCCAGCAGCTTGGGAACAGTGAACACTGAAGCTTTCTTT.

This clone was seen only a few times. The CDR3 region has the DNA TGCGCCAGCAGCCCAGGACAGGGGGAGACCCAGTACTTC. Residues: CASSPGQGETQYF. The chain recombines TRBV5-1 with TRBJ2-5; 9 bases agree with TRBD1. Trimming removed 4 bases from V and 5 bases from J; junction bases left unmatched: 3. This CDR3 region has 13 residues. The V gene's germline CDR1 is SGHRS and CDR2 YFSETQ. Complete variable domain (other parts from reference TRBV5-1 and TRBJ2-5): KAGVTQTPRYLIKTRGQQVTLSCSPISGHRSVSWYQQTPGQGLQFLFEYFSETQRNKGNFPGRFSGRQFSNSRSEMNVSTLELGDSALYLCASSPGQGETQYFGPGTRLLVL.

The V and J genes are TRBV6-5 and TRBJ2-5, with D maybe TRBD2 (5 bases). Germline loops: CDR1 MNHEY, CDR2 SVGAGI. This CDR3 is 15 amino acids long. Trimming took off 8 bases at V and 2 bases at J, with 18 bases between the two ends. CDR3 nucleotide sequence: TGTGCCAGCTCAAGCCGAGAGACGGGGCAAGAGACCCAGTACTTC. As protein: CASSSRETGQETQYF.